This T cell receptor (beta chain) stems from a study of cytomegalovirus exposure and HLA in healthy donors. As for the study in general: Approximately 190 million T cells yielded 120 million or so unique TCR beta sequences, as an earlier analysis found. General observations from the study: Most TCR sequences proved rare, with some public TCRs found in many donors.

Primers for the PCR totalled 60 Vbeta and 13 Jbeta. TCRdb's copy holds only in-frame clones and misses some; the assay was immunoSEQ multiplex PCR. Here the sample table reports 220,000 or so clones. Regarding this clone: Its antigen is undetermined.

The sequence came from a girl under 10 years old in good health and CMV-seropositive. Sequencing was carried out using PBMCs.

CDR3 nucleotide sequence: TGTGCCAGCAGGGGCACTCGCCTGAACACTGAAGCTTTCTTT. It specifies CASRGTRLNTEAFF. The V call is TRBV2, the J call TRBJ1-1; no firm D call. V was trimmed by 6 bases and J by 0 bases, leaving 11 bases between them. Germline loops: CDR1 SNHLY, CDR2 FYNNEI. The CDR3 covers 14 residues.